This entry lists 14 T cell receptor beta chains sequenced from one sample in a study of T cell responses to AZD1222 COVID-19 vaccine. The assay was immunoSEQ multiplex PCR, and TCRdb's table has in-frame clones only and misses some. The data contain tens of thousands of clones, 65% to 85% of them singletons. The sequencing used peripheral blood, collected on day 0 of MenACWY control vaccination. The receptors come from an adult in good health.

This clone appeared once. The V gene is TRBV7-6, the J gene TRBJ1-3; TRBD1 agrees at 9 bases. CDR3 length: 16 residues. CDR1 is SGHVS and CDR2 is FNYEAQ in the germline V gene. V dropped 5 bases and J dropped 0; count of bases not matched to a gene: 5. Here the CDR3 reads CASSRGQGPSGNTIYF. CDR3 DNA sequence: TGTGCCAGCAGCAGGGGACAGGGCCCCTCTGGAAACACCATATATTTT.

The CDR3 here is CATRLAGVNEQFF. The DNA for the CDR3 is TGTGCCACGCGACTAGCGGGGGTCAATGAGCAGTTCTTC. This chain joins TRBV19 and TRBJ2-1; 12 bases fit TRBD2. J was trimmed by 6 bases and V by 10 bases; bases with no gene match: 4. The CDR3 is 13 residues long. Germline V gene data show CDR1 as LNHDA and CDR2 as SQIVND (reference sequence).

This clone has more than one count but fewer than ten. This chain uses TRBV30 with TRBJ2-7, with D maybe TRBD1 (5 bases). The CDR3 extends over 12 amino acids. CDR1 and CDR2 from the germline V gene are GTSNPN and SVGIG (reference sequence). Trimming took off 0 bases at V and 4 bases at J, with 7 bases between the two ends. The CDR3, as DNA: TGTGCCTGGAGTGTAGACAGTTACGAGCAGTACTTC. Translating gives CAWSVDSYEQYF.

V gene TRBV9 combines with J gene TRBJ2-4; perhaps TRBD2 as D (6 bases). Deletions cut 0 bases from V and 8 bases from J, with 9 bases between. CDR1 is SGDLS, CDR2 YYNGEE, per germline. The CDR3 consists of 13 residues. The CDR3 DNA reads as TGTGCCAGCAGCGTAGGGGGAGGAGACATTCAGTACTTC. This gives the protein CASSVGGGDIQYF. Together with reference TRBV9 and TRBJ2-4, the CDR3 gives the full variable domain: DSGVTQTPKHLITATGQRVTLRCSPRSGDLSVYWYQQSLDQGLQFLIQYYNGEERAKGNILERFSAQQFPDLHSELNLSSLELGDSALYFCASSVGGGDIQYFGAGTRLSVL.

The rearrangement uses TRBV7-2 and TRBJ1-5; 9 nucleotides agree with TRBD1. V gave up 3 bases and J gave up 11 bases; unmatched junction bases: 14. The CDR3 contains 16 residues. CDR1 and CDR2 (germline): SGHTA, FQGNSA. The CDR3 loop reads CASSFSPTGGNSTQHF. CDR3 DNA: TGTGCCAGCAGCTTTTCCCCGACAGGGGGGAATAGTACCCAGCATTTT.

This chain links TRBV3-1 (or the pseudogene TRBV3-2) with TRBJ1-2; D not certain. Germline CDR1 reads LGHDT; CDR2 reads YNNKEL (reference sequence). The CDR3 spans 14 residues. V lost 4 bases, J lost 3 bases, and 12 bases lay in between. This CDR3 is CASSPTQAYYGYTF. The CDR3 region has the DNA TGTGCCAGCAGCCCCACCCAGGCGTACTATGGCTACACCTTC.

V usage is TRBV20-1 and J usage is TRBJ1-5; D not resolved. There are 18 residues in the CDR3. Trimming took 3 bases from V and 0 from J, leaving 21 bases between them. In germline, CDR1 is DFQATT, CDR2 SNEGSKA (reference sequence). The CDR3 DNA sequence: TGCAGTGCTAGTTGGGTCAGTCTAGGAGGATATAGCAATCAGCCCCAGCATTTT. This sequence encodes CSASWVSLGGYSNQPQHF.

The sample holds one count of this clone. The chain has TRBV30 and TRBJ1-5; TRBD1 might be the D (5 bases). Germline lookup yields CDR1 GTSNPN and CDR2 SVGIG (reference sequence). This CDR3 is 17 amino acids long. The V and J ends lost 1 base and 0 bases respectively, with 16 bases between them. CDR3 loop: CAWSARAGTYSNQPQHF. The CDR3 DNA reads TGTGCCTGGAGTGCTCGGGCGGGGACTTATAGCAATCAGCCCCAGCATTTT.

The genes are TRBV7-9 and TRBJ1-1, with TRBD1 matching over 9 bases. CDR3 length: 14 residues. Germline CDR1 is SEHNR and CDR2 is FQNEAQ (reference sequence). The ends lost 3 bases at V and 11 bases at J; junction bases unmatched: 10. The DNA of the CDR3 is TGTGCCAGCAGCTTGGGACAGGGAAGGATCGACGCTTTCTTT. Encoded protein: CASSLGQGRIDAFF.

This clone appeared once. This chain links TRBV5-4 with TRBJ2-1, with 9 nucleotides matching TRBD2. This CDR3 has 17 residues. The germline CDR1 and CDR2 sequences are SGHNT and YYREEE (reference sequence). The V segment lost 5 bases and the J segment 1 base; nucleotides outside the gene matches: 10. The CDR3 region has the DNA TGTGCCAGCAGGAGGAGTAGCGGGGGCCCATCCTACAATGAGCAGTTCTTC. Translating it yields CASRRSSGGPSYNEQFF.

V gene TRBV7-9 combines with J gene TRBJ1-1, with D possibly being TRBD1 (6 bases). This CDR3 is 14 amino acids long. Per the germline V gene, CDR1 is SEHNR and CDR2 is FQNEAQ (reference sequence). V lost 1 base to trimming and J lost 4 bases, with 10 bases between them. The CDR3 nucleotides are TGTGCCAGCAGCTTAGGAGGGGGGAGCACTGAAGCTTTCTTT. The encoded protein is CASSLGGGSTEAFF.

The chain is built from TRBV5-6 and TRBJ1-6; D is unresolved. There are 15 residues in the CDR3. Germline CDR1 and CDR2: SGHDT and YYEEEE. V was cut by 0 bases and J by 12 bases, with 16 bases left in between. CDR3 region: CASSLGPHPGEPLHF. In nucleotides, the CDR3 is TGTGCCAGCAGCTTGGGACCCCATCCCGGGGAACCCCTCCACTTT.

The chain combines TRBV27 with TRBJ1-5; unclear D gene. CDR1 and CDR2 (germline): MNHEY, SMNVEV (reference sequence). CDR3 size: 13 residues. V was clipped by 3 bases and J by 1 base, with 4 bases between them. CDR3 residues: CASSFTSNQPQHF. DNA of the CDR3: TGTGCCAGCAGTTTTACCAGCAATCAGCCCCAGCATTTT.

The chain recombines TRBV7-2 with TRBJ2-7, with D possibly being TRBD2 (7 bases). CDR1 and CDR2 (germline): SGHTA, FQGNSA. The CDR3 is made up of 16 amino acids. Deletions cut 5 bases from V and 0 bases from J, with 17 bases between. CDR3 coding DNA: TGTGCCAGCAGCCGGGGAGGGGGGCCGAGCTCCTACGAGCAGTACTTC. It translates to CASSRGGGPSSYEQYF. Variable domain in full (rest from reference TRBV7-2 and TRBJ2-7): GAGVSQSPSNKVTEKGKDVELRCDPISGHTALYWYRQSLGQGLEFLIYFQGNSAPDKSGLPSDRFSAERTGGSVSTLTIQRTQQEDSAVYLCASSRGGGPSSYEQYFGPGTRLTVT.